This T cell receptor (beta chain) is from a study of T cells in narcolepsy. Study as a whole: Enrolled donors included narcolepsy type 1 or type 2 patients and healthy controls.

This table comes from immunoSEQ multiplex PCR, and its TCRdb copy is limited to in-frame clones, with some not included. The repertoire holds about 30,000 clones, 70% to 80% seen once, with under 1.2% in the top ten. The CDR3 is 12 amino acids. CDR1 and CDR2 (germline): KGHSH, LQKENI. Trimming stripped 4 bases from V and 4 bases from J, with 6 bases between. As to this clone: Its antigen remains unidentified.

Study results and caveats: Autoreactive clonotypes reportedly recurred in blood of same and different patients, not controls. Comparing one patient's CSF and blood CD4+ clonotypes highlighted HCRT- and TRIB2-specific autoreactive clonotypes. In some patient and control memory CD4+ samples, autoreactive clones were absent.

The chain links TRBV18 to TRBJ2-3; D is unclear. The TCR originated in a human donor with narcolepsy. Material for sequencing was CD45RA- memory CD4+ T cells from PBMCs. This CDR3 is CASSLVSDTQYF. The CDR3 DNA reads TGTGCCAGCTCACTGGTATCAGATACGCAGTATTTT.